What follows are 20 T cell receptor beta chains derived from one specimen sequenced in a study of T cells in tuberculosis. Time point meaning: new active TB diagnosis, blood taken before or within 7 days of starting treatment. Here immunoSEQ multiplex PCR was the method, and the copy in TCRdb shows in-frame clones only, minus some. Of under 45,000 clones in the sample, under 95% were seen once. The sequences come from PBMCs, collected at tuberculosis diagnosis. These TCRs come from an adult with tuberculosis.

The J gene is TRBJ2-7, the V gene TRBV6-1; D gene unclear. The CDR3 has 13 amino acids. Germline assignment: CDR1 MNHNS and CDR2 SASEGT. V lost 4 bases, J lost 2 bases, and 9 bases lay in between. The CDR3 sequence is CASSVAGPYEQYV. Written as DNA, the CDR3 is TGTGCCAGCAGTGTGGCAGGCCCCTACGAGCAGTACGTC.

The rearrangement joins TRBV5-8 to TRBJ1-4; D not certain. This CDR3 is 14 amino acids long. Germline values: CDR1 SGHTS, CDR2 YDEGEE. Trimming cost V 4 bases and J 7 bases, with 14 bases left between them. The CDR3 loop reads CASSPGSRREKLFF. DNA of the CDR3: TGTGCCAGCAGCCCGGGGAGTCGGCGTGAAAAACTGTTTTTT.

The V call is TRBV7-2, the J call TRBJ2-7; 9 bases fit TRBD1. This CDR3 spans 15 amino acids. Germline V gene sequence: CDR1 SGHTA, CDR2 FQGNSA. The J segment lost 2 bases and the V segment lost 5 bases, leaving 7 bases of the junction unmatched. CDR3 bases: TGTGCCAGCAGCCTCCGACAGGGGGGACCCTACGAGCAGTACGTC. The encoded protein is CASSLRQGGPYEQYV.

The chain is built from TRBV28 and TRBJ2-2; 9 nucleotides line up with TRBD1. The CDR3 consists of 16 residues. Germline trimming cut 3 bases from V and 5 bases from J; bases unmatched to any gene: 7. Germline CDR1 MDHEN, CDR2 SYDVKM. CDR3 bases: TGTGCCAGCAGTTTTAACCACAGGGGGCGAACCGGGGAGCTGTTTTTT. Translated: CASSFNHRGRTGELFF. The full variable domain, its missing parts supplied by reference TRBV28 and TRBJ2-2, is DVKVTQSSRYLVKRTGEKVFLECVQDMDHENMFWYRQDPGLGLRLIYFSYDVKMKEKGDIPEGYSVSREKKERFSLILESASTNQTSMYLCASSFNHRGRTGELFFGEGSRLTVL.

The rearrangement uses TRBV6-5 and TRBJ1-2; 7 bases agree with TRBD1. The CDR3 is 13 amino acids. V gave up 6 bases and J gave up 7 bases; unmatched junction bases: 8. The germline gives CDR1 MNHEY, CDR2 SVGAGI. The CDR3 DNA reads as TGTGCCAGCAGCTTGACAGGGAATGGTGGCTACACCTTC. Translating gives CASSLTGNGGYTF.

The V gene is TRBV30, the J gene TRBJ2-7; D gene unclear. Germline-derived CDR1 and CDR2 are GTSNPN and SVGIG (reference sequence). The CDR3 length is 12 residues. V lost 3 bases, J lost 4 bases, and 10 bases lay in between. For the CDR3, the DNA is TGTGCCTGGAGGGGCCTGAAGTACGAGCAGTACTTC. Translation gives CAWRGLKYEQYF.

This chain links TRBV19 with TRBJ2-1; 9 positions agree with TRBD1. The CDR3 covers 17 residues. CDR1 and CDR2 (germline): LNHDA, SQIVND (reference sequence). The V segment lost 5 bases and the J segment 2 bases; nucleotides outside the gene matches: 10. DNA of the CDR3: TGTGCCAGTAGTGCCAACCCCGGGACAGGGACCTACAATGAGCAGTTCTTC. This encodes CASSANPGTGTYNEQFF.

This sequence joins TRBV5-4 and TRBJ1-6; 9 bases match TRBD1. From germline, CDR1 is SGHNT and CDR2 YYREEE (reference sequence). There are 15 residues in the CDR3. The ends lost 0 bases at V and 8 bases at J; junction bases unmatched: 3. The CDR3 reads CASSLETGGDSPLHF. In DNA, the CDR3 is TGTGCCAGCAGCTTGGAAACAGGGGGCGATTCACCCCTCCACTTT.

V and J are TRBV29-1 and TRBJ1-1; D uncertain. The V end lost 6 bases, the J end lost 6 bases, and 11 bases lay between the germline ends. Germline CDR1 reads SQVTM; CDR2 reads ANQGSEA. This CDR3 has 11 amino acids. CDR3 nucleotide sequence: TGCAGCGTGAGAGGTCCCCCTGAAGCTTTCTTT. Translated: CSVRGPPEAFF. The entire variable domain, with the rest obtained from reference TRBV29-1 and TRBJ1-1, is as follows: SAVISQKPSRDICQRGTSLTIQCQVDSQVTMMFWYRQQPGQSLTLIATANQGSEATYESGFVIDKFPISRPNLTFSTLTVSNMSPEDSSIYLCSVRGPPEAFFGQGTRLTVV.

In DNA form, the CDR3 reads TGCGCCAGCAGCCAAGATAGTTCAGGATATGGCTACACCTTC. It encodes CASSQDSSGYGYTF. V usage is TRBV4-3 and J usage is TRBJ1-2; D not certain. V lost 0 bases, J lost 5 bases, and 10 bases lay in between. CDR1 and CDR2 (germline): LGHNA, YSLEER. The CDR3 consists of 14 residues.

CDR3 DNA sequence: TGCGCCAGCAGCTTGGGCGACAGGTTGAATGAAAAACTGTTTTTT. It is translated as CASSLGDRLNEKLFF. J is TRBJ1-4 and V is TRBV5-1; TRBD1 is a possible D gene (6 bases). Germline V gene data show CDR1 as SGHRS and CDR2 as YFSETQ. Deletions cut 0 bases from V and 5 bases from J, with 11 bases between. CDR3 length: 15 residues.

V is TRBV19 and J is TRBJ2-2; 12 bases fit TRBD2. Germline values: CDR1 LNHDA, CDR2 SQIVND (reference sequence). V was pared by 4 bases and J by 6 bases, with 3 bases of the junction left unmatched. The CDR3 is 15 residues long. For the CDR3, the DNA is TGTGCCAGTAGTAGGGGACTAGCGGGCGCCGGGGAGCTGTTTTTT. Its translation is CASSRGLAGAGELFF.

The V gene is TRBV5-1, the J gene TRBJ2-2, with D possibly being TRBD1 (6 bases). V lost 4 bases, J lost 5 bases, and 12 bases lay in between. The CDR3 is 14 amino acids. Germline V gene data show CDR1 as SGHRS and CDR2 as YFSETQ. The DNA of the CDR3 is TGCGCCAGCAGCCAGAACACAGGGACCGGGGAGCTGTTTTTT. Protein product: CASSQNTGTGELFF.

V and J are TRBV5-1 and TRBJ2-3, with D perhaps TRBD2 (5 bases). CDR1 and CDR2 (germline): SGHRS, YFSETQ. The CDR3 runs to 12 residues. The V end lost 3 bases, the J end lost 4 bases, and 6 bases lay between the germline ends. The CDR3 loop is CASSWGADTQYF. Written as DNA, the CDR3 is TGCGCCAGCAGCTGGGGAGCAGATACGCAGTATTTT.

This chain uses TRBV5-1 with TRBJ1-1, with TRBD1 as a possible D gene (6 bases). The CDR3 is 15 amino acids. V lost 4 bases and J 0 bases, leaving 13 bases between the germline ends. In germline, CDR1 is SGHRS, CDR2 YFSETQ. The CDR3 here is CASSGGTGMNTEAFF. DNA of the CDR3: TGCGCCAGCAGCGGGGGAACAGGGATGAACACTGAAGCTTTCTTT. Filled out from reference TRBV5-1 and TRBJ1-1, the complete variable domain reads KAGVTQTPRYLIKTRGQQVTLSCSPISGHRSVSWYQQTPGQGLQFLFEYFSETQRNKGNFPGRFSGRQFSNSRSEMNVSTLELGDSALYLCASSGGTGMNTEAFFGQGTRLTVV.

V is TRBV6-1 and J is TRBJ1-3; the D is unclear. The V end lost 1 base, the J end lost 0 bases, and 7 bases lay between the germline ends. The CDR3 covers 15 residues. Germline CDR1 and CDR2: MNHNS and SASEGT. The CDR3 protein is CASSEDRSSGNTIYF. The CDR3 DNA reads TGTGCCAGCAGTGAAGACAGATCCTCTGGAAACACCATATATTTT.

Only one count was recorded for this clone. The V call is TRBV10-3, the J call TRBJ1-5, with 7 bases matching TRBD1. The CDR3 has 14 residues. The trim removed 4 bases at V and 4 bases at J, leaving 4 bases unmatched. Looked up from germline, CDR1 is ENHRY and CDR2 is SYGVKD. As DNA, the CDR3 is TGTGCCATCAGTGCAGGGACAGTGAATCAGCCCCAGCATTTT. Translated: CAISAGTVNQPQHF.

The V gene is TRBV4-1, the J gene TRBJ2-1, with TRBD2 identical over 12 bases. This CDR3 has 15 residues. Germline V gene lookup returns CDR1 MGHRA and CDR2 YSYEKL. The J segment lost 8 bases and the V segment lost 4 bases, leaving 6 bases of the junction unmatched. CDR3 sequence reads: CASSPTSGGRDEQFF. CDR3 in DNA: TGCGCCAGCAGCCCAACTAGCGGGGGGCGGGATGAGCAGTTCTTC.

This clone has just one count. This chain uses TRBV19 with TRBJ1-4; 7 bases map to TRBD1. Germline V gene sequence: CDR1 LNHDA, CDR2 SQIVND (reference sequence). The CDR3 length is 15 residues. Trimming removed 7 bases from V and 8 bases from J; junction bases left unmatched: 13. CDR3 protein: CASTDSGQAVEKLFF. The CDR3 DNA is TGTGCCAGTACCGATAGTGGACAGGCAGTAGAAAAACTGTTTTTT.

The chain links TRBV9 to TRBJ2-7; tentatively, D is TRBD2 (5 bases). Trimming pared 0 bases from V and 2 bases from J, leaving 12 bases between. Germline-derived CDR1 and CDR2 are SGDLS and YYNGEE. CDR3 length equals 15 residues. The CDR3 loop reads CASSVAGDPTYEQYF. The CDR3 coding sequence is TGTGCCAGCAGCGTAGCCGGGGATCCTACCTACGAGCAGTACTTC. Using reference TRBV9 and TRBJ2-7 for the parts outside the CDR3, the full variable domain is DSGVTQTPKHLITATGQRVTLRCSPRSGDLSVYWYQQSLDQGLQFLIQYYNGEERAKGNILERFSAQQFPDLHSELNLSSLELGDSALYFCASSVAGDPTYEQYFGPGTRLTVT.